This T cell receptor (beta chain) was sequenced in a study of PD-L1 blockade in urothelial cancer. About the research overall: In about 2014 therapy began: atezolizumab 1,200 mg intravenously every 3 weeks. About 90% of the roughly 29 patients were men whose urothelial cancer was bladder-origin. Treatment start was followed by blood analysis at 3 weeks (second dose) and again at 6 weeks. Per blood sample, T cells had a median of roughly 140,000.

This CDR3 region has 15 residues. CDR1 and CDR2 (germline): SGHNT, YENEEA. V gave up 5 bases and J gave up 0 bases; unmatched junction bases: 3. Profiling relied on immunoSEQ multiplex PCR, and the TCRdb table lists in-frame clones only, not all of them. The table records some 51,000 clones, 88% of them present only once. Time point denoted: peripheral blood 6 weeks after treatment start. This rearrangement joins TRBV11-3 to TRBJ1-5; 8 bases are shared with TRBD1. Material: PBMCs, obtained around atezolizumab (anti-PD-L1) treatment. This sequence originates from a man aged 55 to 69 with urothelial cancer. This CDR3 reads CASSEGQASNQPQHF. CDR3 nucleotides: TGTGCCAGCAGCGAGGGACAGGCTAGCAATCAGCCCCAGCATTTT.